These 24 T cell receptor beta chains were all obtained from the same sample, sequenced in a study of metastatic and nonmetastatic thyroid tumors. All patients were treatment-naive before thyroid surgery. From the PCR reads, TCRdb re-called clones with MiXCR. This sample carries around 20,000 clones, approximately 28% of them seen once, and the ten largest clones take around 25%. The source material was tumor tissue. The receptor source for this set is a male donor with papillary thyroid cancer or a benign thyroid nodule (not recorded which). Some clones in this sample may be carry-over from other donors' samples.

The V call is TRBV11-3, the J call TRBJ1-2, with D hard to call. There are 13 residues in the CDR3. Germline-derived CDR1 and CDR2 are SGHNT and YENEEA. Trimming shortened V by 0 bases and J by 3 bases, and 5 bases separated the two germline ends. CDR3 loop: CASSLDSDYGYTF. As DNA, the CDR3 is TGTGCCAGCAGCTTAGACTCGGACTATGGCTACACCTTC.

V is TRBV2 and J is TRBJ1-6; D is unresolved. The CDR3 has 14 residues. V lost 4 bases and J lost 11, with 15 bases in between. Germline CDR1 and CDR2: SNHLY and FYNNEI. In DNA form, the CDR3 reads TGTGCCAGCAGTGTCAAGGCCCAAAATACACCCCTCCACTTT. Encoded protein: CASSVKAQNTPLHF.

This clone was observed a handful of times. The gene calls are TRBV5-4 and TRBJ2-1, with TRBD1 matching 11 bases. The CDR3 is 16 amino acids. Germline trimming cut 0 bases from V and 9 bases from J; bases unmatched to any gene: 8. Germline-derived CDR1 and CDR2 are SGHNT and YYREEE (reference sequence). The CDR3 coding sequence is TGTGCCAGCAGCTTGGGAGTCGGGACAGGGGGTAGTGAGCAGTTCTTC. This sequence encodes CASSLGVGTGGSEQFF.

This clone was seen at least ten times. The chain has TRBV6-1 and TRBJ1-5; D unresolved. The V end lost 1 base, the J end lost 4 bases, and 14 bases lay between the germline ends. The germline gives CDR1 MNHNS, CDR2 SASEGT. The length of the CDR3 is 16 residues. As DNA, the CDR3 is TGTGCCAGCAGTGAAGGATCTGCGGTAAGAAATCAGCCCCAGCATTTT. Translated, it gives CASSEGSAVRNQPQHF.

Sample share makes this clone medium-sized (0.01 to 0.1%). The chain employs TRBV6-5 and TRBJ2-7; 7 positions match TRBD2. J gave up 11 bases and V 2 bases, and 9 bases lay outside the gene matches. The CDR3 contains 13 residues. Germline CDR1 reads MNHEY; CDR2 reads SVGAGI. CDR3 residues: CASSYLGGSGEYF. The CDR3 DNA sequence: TGTGCCAGCAGTTACCTCGGGGGGAGCGGGGAGTACTTC.

Turning to this clone: Compared with germline, one end of the junction differs, possibly owing to a read error. This chain connects TRBV20-1 to TRBJ2-7; weak D call: TRBD2 (6 bases). The length of the CDR3 is 13 residues. Germline V CDR1 and CDR2: DFQATT, SNEGSKA (reference sequence). The CDR3: CSAAGPVETRQCF. CDR3 nucleotide sequence: TGCAGCGCGGCGGGGCCGGTGGAAACTCGGCAGTGCTTC.

The chain links TRBV6-1 to TRBJ2-5; 7 nucleotides line up with TRBD1. Trimming removed 5 bases from V and 4 bases from J; junction bases left unmatched: 10. The CDR3 has 15 amino acids. Germline lookup yields CDR1 MNHNS and CDR2 SASEGT. CDR3 coding DNA: TGTGCCAGCAGTAGTTTTCGAGGGGGCGGAGAGACCCAGTACTTC. Translated, it gives CASSSFRGGGETQYF.

This clone was found a few times. This chain joins TRBV28 and TRBJ2-7, with 10 bases that match TRBD2. V lost 9 bases to trimming and J lost 0 bases; unmatched junction nucleotides: 2. This CDR3 comprises 13 residues. Germline CDR1 MDHEN, CDR2 SYDVKM. This CDR3 is CASASGSSYEQYF. DNA of the CDR3: TGTGCCAGTGCTAGCGGGAGCTCCTACGAGCAGTACTTC.

The CDR3 DNA is TGTGCCAGCAGTTACTCGATTCGAGCGGGGCCCTTTCGCTATGGCTACACCTTC. As protein: CASSYSIRAGPFRYGYTF. The chain is built from TRBV6-2 or TRBV6-3 and TRBJ1-2; possible D gene TRBD1, 5 bases. The CDR3 length is 18 residues. V lost 0 bases and J lost 4, with 21 bases in between. Germline loops: CDR1 MNHEY, CDR2 SVGEGT.

This clone occurred many times. This sample also contains other DNA sequences that code for the same CDR3. J is TRBJ2-7 and V is TRBV9; TRBD2 matches 11 bases. Germline CDR1 reads SGDLS; CDR2 reads YYNGEE. The CDR3 sequence is 16 residues long. J was trimmed by 7 bases and V by 3 bases; bases with no gene match: 12. This CDR3 is CASSGPLLAGVREQYF. The DNA of the CDR3 is TGTGCCAGCAGCGGACCTTTACTAGCGGGAGTCAGAGAGCAGTACTTC.

Within the sample, this clone is medium-sized. The rearrangement links TRBV13 to TRBJ2-2; D is undetermined. Germline CDR1 and CDR2: PRHDT and FYEKMQ (reference sequence). CDR3 length equals 15 residues. V was cut by 1 base and J by 4 bases, with 10 bases left in between. This chain's CDR3 is CASSLVSHATGELFF. For the CDR3, the DNA is TGTGCCAGCAGCTTAGTATCACACGCCACCGGGGAGCTGTTTTTT.

This clone has ten or more counts. The chain carries TRBV6-1 and TRBJ2-5; D gene uncertain. The length of the CDR3 is 10 residues. V was trimmed by 10 bases and J by 9 bases, leaving 12 bases between them. Germline lookup yields CDR1 MNHNS and CDR2 SASEGT. CDR3: CATGSPAQYF. CDR3 coding DNA: TGTGCCACCGGAAGCCCGGCCCAGTACTTC.

Only one count was recorded for this clone. The CDR3 loop reads CASSFGDSQETQYF. In DNA form, the CDR3 reads TGTGCCAGCAGTTTTGGGGACAGCCAAGAGACCCAGTACTTC. The chain recombines TRBV28 with TRBJ2-5, with 7 bases identical to TRBD1. The germline V gene has CDR1 MDHEN and CDR2 SYDVKM. After removal of 3 bases from V and 1 base from J, the junction contained 2 bases not matched to a gene. CDR3 size: 14 residues.

Comment on this clone: Without the conserved terminal phenylalanine or tryptophan, this CDR3 likely stems from a read error. This chain joins TRBV7-6 and TRBJ2-7; D remains unclear. This CDR3 is built from 14 residues. V lost 0 bases and J 6 bases, leaving 12 bases between the germline ends. The V gene's germline CDR1 is SGHVS and CDR2 FNYEAQ. CDR3 sequence reads: CASSLASARGEQYL. The CDR3 DNA reads TGTGCCAGCAGCTTAGCCTCGGCGCGAGGCGAGCAGTACCTC.

Here the CDR3 DNA reads TGTGCCAGCAGCCATCGGGGGGAGACCGGGGAGCTGTTTTTT. Protein product: CASSHRGETGELFF. The chain couples TRBV6-2 or TRBV6-3 to TRBJ2-2; 7 nucleotides agree with TRBD2. J lost 5 bases, V lost 6 bases, and 6 bases had no gene match. The CDR3 is made up of 14 amino acids. Looked up from germline, CDR1 is MNHEY and CDR2 is SVGEGT.

V gene TRBV2 combines with J gene TRBJ1-3; 7 bases map to TRBD1. CDR3 size: 14 residues. CDR1 and CDR2 from the germline V gene are SNHLY and FYNNEI. This chain's CDR3 is CDRSTGDGGTSIYF. The CDR3 DNA reads as TGTGACAGAAGCACAGGGGATGGTGGAACCTCCATATATTTT.

In DNA form, the CDR3 reads TGTGCCAGCAGCCGAGACGGGGGAATGATCGAGACCCAGTACTTC. Protein product: CASSRDGGMIETQYF. The chain employs TRBV6-1 and TRBJ2-5; weak D call: TRBD2 (6 bases). In germline, CDR1 is MNHNS, CDR2 SASEGT. The CDR3 consists of 15 residues. Trimming took off 6 bases at V and 5 bases at J, with 19 bases between the two ends.

Regarding this clone: Other DNA sequences within the sample encode an identical CDR3. The chain is built from TRBV11-2 and TRBJ2-1; possibly TRBD1 or TRBD2 for D (5 bases each). The CDR3 totals 15 residues. Trimming shortened V by 9 bases and J by 8 bases, and 23 bases separated the two germline ends. Per germline, CDR1 SGHAT and CDR2 FQNNGV. As DNA, the CDR3 is TGTGCCAGTAGCCCTCAGGCGGTCCGGGGCCATGAGCAGTTCTTC. Translating gives CASSPQAVRGHEQFF.

This clone appeared many times. J is TRBJ2-2 and V is TRBV12-3 or TRBV12-4; 8 nucleotides line up with TRBD2. The CDR3 is 14 amino acids. Losses at the gene ends were 6 bases for V and 1 base for J; bases not matched to a gene: 1. This CDR3 reads CASRLAENTGELFF. DNA for the CDR3: TGTGCCAGCAGACTAGCGGAGAACACCGGGGAGCTGTTTTTT.

This clone showed up many times. Being one base from a much bigger clone, this may be a read error. J is TRBJ2-1 and V is TRBV9, with D possibly matching TRBD2 (5 bases). Germline V CDR1 and CDR2: SGDLS, YYNGEE. CDR3 size: 15 residues. CDR3 protein: CASSAGRATYNGQFF. DNA of the CDR3: TGTGCCAGCAGCGCCGGGCGGGCGACCTACAATGGGCAGTTCTTC.

This clone ranks as medium-sized. The chain couples TRBV6-2 or TRBV6-3 to TRBJ2-7; D may be TRBD1 (6 bases). V lost 7 bases, J lost 4 bases, and 29 bases lay in between. In germline, CDR1 is MNHEY, CDR2 SVGEGT. This CDR3 has 18 residues. The DNA of the CDR3 is TGTGCCAGCACCGAGGTGACAGGAAGGAAGAGACGACCATACGAGCAGTACTTC. It is translated as CASTEVTGRKRRPYEQYF.

This clone was detected once. V and J are TRBV4-1 and TRBJ2-7; no firm D call. Germline V gives CDR1 MGHRA, CDR2 YSYEKL. The CDR3 sequence is 14 residues long. V was shortened by 0 bases and J by 2 bases, with 8 bases between the two germline ends. As DNA, the CDR3 is TGCGCCAGCAGCCAAGATCGGTTCACCTACGAGCAGTACTTC. Its protein is CASSQDRFTYEQYF.

The genes are TRBV5-1 and TRBJ1-3; D is unresolved. The length of the CDR3 is 14 residues. Germline V gene lookup returns CDR1 SGHRS and CDR2 YFSETQ. The V end lost 0 bases, the J end lost 4 bases, and 8 bases lay between the germline ends. The CDR3 is CASSLGVSGNTIYF. The CDR3 DNA is TGCGCCAGCAGCTTGGGGGTTTCGGGAAACACCATATATTTT.

This chain links TRBV5-1 with TRBJ1-6; 9 nucleotides line up with TRBD1. The V segment lost 3 bases and the J segment 14 bases; nucleotides outside the gene matches: 9. Germline CDR1 is SGHRS and CDR2 is YFSETQ. This CDR3 contains 14 residues. The CDR3 reads CASSSTGGETALHF. The CDR3 DNA is TGCGCCAGCAGCTCCACAGGGGGCGAAACGGCCCTCCACTTT.